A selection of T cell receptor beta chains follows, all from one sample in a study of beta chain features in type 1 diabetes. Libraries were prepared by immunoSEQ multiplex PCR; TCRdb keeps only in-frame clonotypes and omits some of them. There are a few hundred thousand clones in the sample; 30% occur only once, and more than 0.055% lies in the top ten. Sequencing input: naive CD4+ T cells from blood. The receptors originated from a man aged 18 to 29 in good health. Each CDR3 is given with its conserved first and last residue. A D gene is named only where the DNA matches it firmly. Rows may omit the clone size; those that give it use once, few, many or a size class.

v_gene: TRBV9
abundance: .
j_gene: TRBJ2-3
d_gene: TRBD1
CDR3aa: CASSGPGQGGTQYF
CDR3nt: TGTGCCAGCAGCGGGCCCGGACAGGGAGGTACGCAGTATTTT

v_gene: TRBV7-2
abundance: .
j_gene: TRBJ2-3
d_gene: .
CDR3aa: CASSFGGGTDTQYF
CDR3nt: TGTGCCAGCAGCTTTGGCGGAGGCACAGATACGCAGTATTTT

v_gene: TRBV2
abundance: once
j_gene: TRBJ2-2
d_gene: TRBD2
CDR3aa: CARREAVTGELFF
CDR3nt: TGTGCCAGGCGGGAGGCGGTCACCGGGGAGCTGTTTTTT

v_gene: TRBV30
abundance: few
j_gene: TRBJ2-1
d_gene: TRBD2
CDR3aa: CAWSPLTSGNEQFF
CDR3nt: TGTGCCTGGAGTCCTTTGACTAGCGGAAATGAGCAGTTCTTC

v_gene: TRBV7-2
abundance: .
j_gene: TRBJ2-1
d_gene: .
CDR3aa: CASSSYPPGNEQFF
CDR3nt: TGTGCCAGCAGCTCATACCCCCCGGGGAATGAGCAGTTCTTC

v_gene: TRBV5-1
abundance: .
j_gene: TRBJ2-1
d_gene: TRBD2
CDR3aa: CASSPVLAGGHEQFF
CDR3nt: TGCGCCAGCAGCCCCGTACTAGCGGGAGGTCATGAGCAGTTCTTC

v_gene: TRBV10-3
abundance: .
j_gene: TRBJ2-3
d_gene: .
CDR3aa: CAISGSGTDTQYF
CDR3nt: TGTGCCATCAGTGGTAGCGGCACAGATACGCAGTATTTT

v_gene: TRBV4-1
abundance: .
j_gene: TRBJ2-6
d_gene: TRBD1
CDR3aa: CASSLSRDSSGANVLTF
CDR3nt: TGCGCCAGCAGCCTTAGCCGGGACAGCTCTGGGGCCAACGTCCTGACTTTC

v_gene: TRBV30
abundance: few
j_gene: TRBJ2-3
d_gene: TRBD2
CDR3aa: CAWSAGTTEDTQYF
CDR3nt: TGTGCCTGGAGTGCGGGGACTACTGAAGATACGCAGTATTTT

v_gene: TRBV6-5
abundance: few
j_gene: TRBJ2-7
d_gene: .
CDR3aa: CASSYFTGTAPREQYF
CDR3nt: TGTGCCAGCAGTTACTTTACCGGGACGGCGCCTAGGGAGCAGTACTTC

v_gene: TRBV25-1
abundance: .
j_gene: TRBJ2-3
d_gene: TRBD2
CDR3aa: CASSEWTSADTQYF
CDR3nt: TGTGCCAGCAGTGAGTGGACTAGTGCAGATACGCAGTATTTT

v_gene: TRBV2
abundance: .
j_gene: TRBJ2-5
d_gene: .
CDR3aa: CASSTLAVQETQYF
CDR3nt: TGTGCCAGCAGCACTTTAGCGGTACAAGAGACCCAGTACTTC

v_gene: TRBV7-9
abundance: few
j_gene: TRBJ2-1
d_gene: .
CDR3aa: CASSTRDSYNEQFF
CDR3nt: TGTGCCAGCAGCACCCGGGACTCATACAATGAGCAGTTCTTC

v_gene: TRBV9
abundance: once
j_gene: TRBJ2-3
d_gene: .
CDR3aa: CASSITDTQYF
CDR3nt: TGTGCCAGCTCAATCACAGATACGCAGTATTTT

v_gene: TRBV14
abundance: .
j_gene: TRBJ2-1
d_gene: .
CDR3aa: CASSPKRYNEQFF
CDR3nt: TGTGCCAGCAGCCCCAAGCGGTACAATGAGCAGTTCTTC

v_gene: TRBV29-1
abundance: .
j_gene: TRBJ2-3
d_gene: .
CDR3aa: CSGDTSTDTQYF
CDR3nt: TGCAGCGGGGACACGAGCACAGATACGCAGTATTTT

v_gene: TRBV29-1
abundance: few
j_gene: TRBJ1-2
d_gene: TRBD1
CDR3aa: CSVTRGHGYTF
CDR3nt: TGCAGCGTTACAAGGGGGCATGGCTACACCTTC

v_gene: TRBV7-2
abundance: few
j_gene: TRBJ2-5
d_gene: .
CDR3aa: CASSLRGGDQETQYF
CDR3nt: TGTGCCAGCAGCTTAAGAGGAGGGGACCAAGAGACCCAGTACTTC

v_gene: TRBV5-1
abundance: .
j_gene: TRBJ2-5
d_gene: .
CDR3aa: CASSLARAVQETQYF
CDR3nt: TGCGCCAGCAGCTTGGCGAGGGCCGTTCAAGAGACCCAGTACTTC

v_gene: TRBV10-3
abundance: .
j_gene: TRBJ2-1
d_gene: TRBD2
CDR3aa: CATAVLADPNEQFF
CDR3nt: TGTGCCACCGCCGTGCTAGCGGACCCTAATGAGCAGTTCTTC

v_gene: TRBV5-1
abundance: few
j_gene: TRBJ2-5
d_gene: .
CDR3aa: CASSPSFGTQYF
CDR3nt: TGCGCCAGCAGCCCATCCTTCGGGACCCAGTACTTC

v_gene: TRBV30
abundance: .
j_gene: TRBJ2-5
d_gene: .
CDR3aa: CALRGGFQTQYF
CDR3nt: TGTGCCCTAAGGGGCGGCTTCCAGACCCAGTACTTC

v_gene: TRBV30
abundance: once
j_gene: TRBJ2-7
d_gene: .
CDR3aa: CAWRGFWMGEQYF
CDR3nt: TGTGCCTGGAGGGGATTTTGGATGGGCGAGCAGTACTTC

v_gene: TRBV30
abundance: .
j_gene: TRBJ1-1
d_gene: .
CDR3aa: CAWSVRRLSTEAFF
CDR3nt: TGTGCCTGGAGTGTACGGCGGCTGAGCACTGAAGCTTTCTTT

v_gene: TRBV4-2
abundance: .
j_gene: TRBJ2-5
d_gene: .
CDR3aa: CASSQEGWETQYF
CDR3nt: TGTGCCAGCAGCCAAGAGGGTTGGGAGACCCAGTACTTC

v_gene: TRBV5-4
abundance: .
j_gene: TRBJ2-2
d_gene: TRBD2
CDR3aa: CASSSRLAGVNTGELFF
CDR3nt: TGTGCCAGCAGCTCGCGACTAGCGGGAGTCAACACCGGGGAGCTGTTTTTT

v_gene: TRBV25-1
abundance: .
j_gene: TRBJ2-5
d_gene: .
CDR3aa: CASRRAGSGETQYF
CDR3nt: TGTGCCAGCAGACGGGCAGGGTCCGGAGAGACCCAGTACTTC

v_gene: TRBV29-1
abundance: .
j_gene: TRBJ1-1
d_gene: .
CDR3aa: CSVVTMNTEAFF
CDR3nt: TGCAGCGTTGTGACAATGAACACTGAAGCTTTCTTT

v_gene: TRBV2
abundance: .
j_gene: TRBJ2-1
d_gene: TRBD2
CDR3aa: CASRGLAGSNEQFF
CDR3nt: TGTGCCAGCAGGGGACTAGCGGGCTCGAATGAGCAGTTCTTC

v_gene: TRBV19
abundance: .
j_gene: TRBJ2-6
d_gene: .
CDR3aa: CASSPTGANVLTF
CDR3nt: TGTGCCAGTAGCCCGACTGGGGCCAACGTCCTGACTTTC

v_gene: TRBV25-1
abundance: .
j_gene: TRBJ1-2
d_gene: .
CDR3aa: CASSEPGLAEGYTF
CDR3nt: TGTGCCAGCAGTGAACCGGGGCTTGCGGAAGGCTACACCTTC

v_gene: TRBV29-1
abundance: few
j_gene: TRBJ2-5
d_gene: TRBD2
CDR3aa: CSAGGQALETQYF
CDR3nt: TGCAGCGCGGGAGGGCAGGCCTTAGAGACCCAGTACTTC

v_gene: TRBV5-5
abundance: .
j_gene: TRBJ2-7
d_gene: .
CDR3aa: CASSQHLNEQYF
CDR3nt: TGTGCCAGCAGCCAACATCTAAACGAGCAGTACTTC

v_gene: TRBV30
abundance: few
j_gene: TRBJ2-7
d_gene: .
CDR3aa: CAWSKIGGEQYF
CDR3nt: TGTGCCTGGAGTAAAATAGGGGGAGAGCAGTACTTC

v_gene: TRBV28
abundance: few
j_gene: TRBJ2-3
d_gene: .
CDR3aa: CASSLGGTDTQYF
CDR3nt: TGTGCCAGCAGTTTGGGGGGCACAGATACGCAGTATTTT

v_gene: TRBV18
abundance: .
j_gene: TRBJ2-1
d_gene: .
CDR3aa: CASSVLGEQFF
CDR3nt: TGTGCCAGCTCAGTACTAGGTGAGCAGTTCTTC

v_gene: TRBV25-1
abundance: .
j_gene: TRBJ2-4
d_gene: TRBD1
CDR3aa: CASAEQGAAKNIQYF
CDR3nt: TGTGCCAGCGCCGAGCAGGGGGCCGCCAAAAACATTCAGTACTTC

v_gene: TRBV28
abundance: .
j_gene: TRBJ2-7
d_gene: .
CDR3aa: CASSTPGVNEQYF
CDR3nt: TGTGCCAGCAGCACCCCGGGTGTCAACGAGCAGTACTTC

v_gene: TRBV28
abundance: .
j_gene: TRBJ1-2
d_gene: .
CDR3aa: CASTSSDGYTF
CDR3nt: TGTGCCAGCACCTCCAGTGATGGCTACACCTTC

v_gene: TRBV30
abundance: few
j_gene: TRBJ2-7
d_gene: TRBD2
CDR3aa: CAWSPGLAAYYEQYF
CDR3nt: TGTGCCTGGAGTCCCGGACTAGCGGCCTACTACGAGCAGTACTTC

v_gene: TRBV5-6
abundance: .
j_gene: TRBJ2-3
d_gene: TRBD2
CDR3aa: CASSYTSGSTDTQYF
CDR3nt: TGTGCCAGCAGCTATACTAGCGGAAGCACAGATACGCAGTATTTT

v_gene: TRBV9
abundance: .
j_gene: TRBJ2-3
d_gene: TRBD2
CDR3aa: CASSVQASGAPTQYF
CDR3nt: TGTGCCAGCAGCGTGCAGGCTAGCGGAGCCCCTACGCAGTATTTT

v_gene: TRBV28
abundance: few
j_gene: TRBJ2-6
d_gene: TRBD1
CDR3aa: CASTYRGAGANVLTF
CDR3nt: TGTGCCAGCACGTACAGGGGCGCTGGGGCCAACGTCCTGACTTTC

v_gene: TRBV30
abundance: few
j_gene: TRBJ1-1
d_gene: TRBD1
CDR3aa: CAWQRGREAFF
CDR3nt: TGTGCCTGGCAAAGGGGGCGTGAAGCTTTCTTT

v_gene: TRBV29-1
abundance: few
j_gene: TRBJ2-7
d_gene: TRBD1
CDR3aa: CSVERTGNYEQYF
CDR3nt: TGCAGCGTTGAGCGGACAGGGAACTACGAGCAGTACTTC

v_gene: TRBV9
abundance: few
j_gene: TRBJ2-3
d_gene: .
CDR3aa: CASSVVGMSTDTQYF
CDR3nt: TGTGCCAGCAGCGTAGTCGGGATGAGCACAGATACGCAGTATTTT

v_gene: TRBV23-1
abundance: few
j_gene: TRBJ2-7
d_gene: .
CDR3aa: CASSHQGYEQYF
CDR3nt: TGCGCCAGCAGTCACCAGGGTTACGAGCAGTACTTC

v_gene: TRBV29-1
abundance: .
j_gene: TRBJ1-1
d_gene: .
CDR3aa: CSAQRWGRSPVEAFF
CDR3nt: TGCAGCGCACAACGCTGGGGACGTTCCCCAGTTGAAGCTTTCTTT